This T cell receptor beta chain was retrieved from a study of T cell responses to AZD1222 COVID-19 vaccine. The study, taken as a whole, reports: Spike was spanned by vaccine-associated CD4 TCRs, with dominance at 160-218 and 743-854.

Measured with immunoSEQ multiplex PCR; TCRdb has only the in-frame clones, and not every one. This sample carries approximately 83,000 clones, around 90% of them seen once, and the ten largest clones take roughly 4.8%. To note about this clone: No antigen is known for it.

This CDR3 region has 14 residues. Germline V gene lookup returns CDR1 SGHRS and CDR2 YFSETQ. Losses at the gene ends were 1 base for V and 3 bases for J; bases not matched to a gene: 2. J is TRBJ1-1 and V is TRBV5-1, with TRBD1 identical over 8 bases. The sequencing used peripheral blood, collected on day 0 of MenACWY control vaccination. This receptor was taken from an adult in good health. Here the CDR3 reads CASSLTGGDTEAFF. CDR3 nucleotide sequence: TGCGCCAGCAGCTTGACAGGGGGGGACACTGAAGCTTTCTTT.